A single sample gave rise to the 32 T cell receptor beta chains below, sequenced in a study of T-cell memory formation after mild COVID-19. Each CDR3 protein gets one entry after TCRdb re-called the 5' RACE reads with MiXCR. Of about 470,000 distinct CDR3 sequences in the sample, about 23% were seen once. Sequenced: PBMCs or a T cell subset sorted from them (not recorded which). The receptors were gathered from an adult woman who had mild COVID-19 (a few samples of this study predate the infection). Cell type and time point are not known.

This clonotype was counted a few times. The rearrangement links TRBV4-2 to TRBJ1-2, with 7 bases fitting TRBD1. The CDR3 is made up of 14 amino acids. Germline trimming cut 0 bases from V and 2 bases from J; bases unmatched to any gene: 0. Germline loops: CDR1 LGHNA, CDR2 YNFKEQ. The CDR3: CASSQEGQNYGYTF. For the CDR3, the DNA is TGTGCCAGCAGCCAAGAGGGACAGAACTATGGCTACACCTTC.

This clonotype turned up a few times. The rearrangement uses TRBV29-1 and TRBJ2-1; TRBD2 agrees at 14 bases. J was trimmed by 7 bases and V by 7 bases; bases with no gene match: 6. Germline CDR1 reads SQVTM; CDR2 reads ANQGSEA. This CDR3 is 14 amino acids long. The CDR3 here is CSGGLAGVQNEQFF. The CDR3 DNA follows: TGCAGCGGGGGACTAGCGGGAGTTCAAAATGAGCAGTTCTTC.

CDR3 sequence (DNA): TGCGCCAGCAGGCTAGCGGGAGGGCCTGTTTTAGATACGCAGTATTTT. Translating it yields CASRLAGGPVLDTQYF. The V gene is TRBV5-1, the J gene TRBJ2-3, with 12 bases aligning to TRBD2. The length of the CDR3 is 16 residues. Germline trimming cut 5 bases from V and 5 bases from J; bases unmatched to any gene: 9. CDR1 and CDR2 (germline): SGHRS, YFSETQ.

CDR3 loop: CASSPRSDTDTQYF. DNA of the CDR3: TGTGCCAGCAGCCCCCGGTCGGACACAGATACGCAGTATTTT. The chain links TRBV3-1 to TRBJ2-3; D unclear. The CDR3 length is 14 residues. The germline V gene encodes CDR1 LGHDT and CDR2 YNNKEL (reference sequence). V dropped 4 bases and J dropped 2 bases, with 10 bases sitting between them.

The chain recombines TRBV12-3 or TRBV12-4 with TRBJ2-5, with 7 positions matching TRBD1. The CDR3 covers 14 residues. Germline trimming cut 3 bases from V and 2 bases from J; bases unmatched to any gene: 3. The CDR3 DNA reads TGTGCCAGCAGTTTGACAGGGTTACAAGAGACCCAGTACTTC. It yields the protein CASSLTGLQETQYF.

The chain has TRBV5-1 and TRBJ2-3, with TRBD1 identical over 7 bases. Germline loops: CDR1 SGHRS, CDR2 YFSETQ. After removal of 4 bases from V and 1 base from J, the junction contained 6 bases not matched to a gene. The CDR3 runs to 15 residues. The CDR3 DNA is TGCGCCAGCAGCCCCAATCAGGGGGGCACAGATACGCAGTATTTT. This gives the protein CASSPNQGGTDTQYF.

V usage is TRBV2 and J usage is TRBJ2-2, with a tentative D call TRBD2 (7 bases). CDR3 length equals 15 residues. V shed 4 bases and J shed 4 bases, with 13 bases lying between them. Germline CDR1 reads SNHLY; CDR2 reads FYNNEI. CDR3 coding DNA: TGTGCCAGCAGTGTCAACGGGGGGCCCACCGGGGAGCTGTTTTTT. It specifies CASSVNGGPTGELFF.

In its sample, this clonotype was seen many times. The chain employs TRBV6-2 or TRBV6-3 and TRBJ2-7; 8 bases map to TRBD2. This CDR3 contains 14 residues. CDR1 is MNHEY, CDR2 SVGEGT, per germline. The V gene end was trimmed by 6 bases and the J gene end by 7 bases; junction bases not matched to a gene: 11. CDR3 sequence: CASRPLAATSEQYF. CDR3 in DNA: TGTGCCAGCAGGCCACTAGCGGCAACCTCGGAGCAGTACTTC.

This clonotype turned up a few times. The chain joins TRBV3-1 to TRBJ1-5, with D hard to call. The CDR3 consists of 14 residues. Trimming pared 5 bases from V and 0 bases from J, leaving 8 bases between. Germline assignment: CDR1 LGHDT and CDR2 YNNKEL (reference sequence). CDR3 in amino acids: CASSFGISNQPQHF. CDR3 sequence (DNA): TGTGCCAGCAGCTTTGGAATTAGCAATCAGCCCCAGCATTTT.

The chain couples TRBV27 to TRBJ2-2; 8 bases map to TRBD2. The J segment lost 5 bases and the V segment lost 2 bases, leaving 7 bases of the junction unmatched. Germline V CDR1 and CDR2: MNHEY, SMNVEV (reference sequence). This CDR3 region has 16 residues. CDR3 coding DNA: TGTGCCAGCAGTTTAAGTGTGGCTAGCGGGACCGGGGAGCTGTTTTTT. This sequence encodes CASSLSVASGTGELFF.

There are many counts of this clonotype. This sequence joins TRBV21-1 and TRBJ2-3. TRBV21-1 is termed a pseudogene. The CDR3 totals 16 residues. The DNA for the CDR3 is TGTGCCAGCAGCAAAGCGCTAAGGATTCCCTTAGATACGCAGTATTTT. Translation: CASSKALRIPLDTQYF.

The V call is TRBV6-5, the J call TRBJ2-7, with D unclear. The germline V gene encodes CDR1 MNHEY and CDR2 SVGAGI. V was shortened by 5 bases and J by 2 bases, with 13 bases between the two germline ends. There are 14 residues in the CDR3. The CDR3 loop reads CASSPVSRPYEQYF. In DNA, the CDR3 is TGTGCCAGCAGTCCCGTGAGTAGGCCCTACGAGCAGTACTTC.

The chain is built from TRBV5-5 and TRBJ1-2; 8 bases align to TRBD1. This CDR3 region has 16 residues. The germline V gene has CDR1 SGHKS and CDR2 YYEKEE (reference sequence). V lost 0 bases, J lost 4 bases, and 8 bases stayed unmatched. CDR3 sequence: CASSLVGSQGAYGYTF. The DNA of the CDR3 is TGTGCCAGCAGCTTGGTAGGGAGCCAGGGGGCCTATGGCTACACCTTC. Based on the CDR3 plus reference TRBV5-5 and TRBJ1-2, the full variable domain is DAGVTQSPTHLIKTRGQQVTLRCSPISGHKSVSWYQQVLGQGPQFIFQYYEKEERGRGNFPDRFSARQFPNYSSELNVNALLLGDSALYLCASSLVGSQGAYGYTFGSGTRLTVV.

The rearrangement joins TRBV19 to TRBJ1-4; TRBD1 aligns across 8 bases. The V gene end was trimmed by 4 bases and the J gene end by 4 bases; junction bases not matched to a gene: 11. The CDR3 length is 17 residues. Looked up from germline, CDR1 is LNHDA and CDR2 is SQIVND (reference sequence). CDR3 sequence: CASSRQGRLNHNEKLFF. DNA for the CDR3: TGTGCCAGTAGTAGACAGGGGAGATTGAATCATAATGAAAAACTGTTTTTT.

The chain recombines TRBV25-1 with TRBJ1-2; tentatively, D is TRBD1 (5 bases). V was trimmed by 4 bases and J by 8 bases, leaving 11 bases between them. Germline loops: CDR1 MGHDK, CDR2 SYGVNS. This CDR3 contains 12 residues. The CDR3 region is CASSAGSMGYTF. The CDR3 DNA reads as TGTGCCAGCAGTGCAGGGAGTATGGGCTACACCTTC.

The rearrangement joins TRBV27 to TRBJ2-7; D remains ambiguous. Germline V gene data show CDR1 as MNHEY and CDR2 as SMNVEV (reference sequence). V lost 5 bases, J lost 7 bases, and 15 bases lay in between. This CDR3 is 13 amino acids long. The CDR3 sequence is CASSAPLATEQYF. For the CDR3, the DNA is TGTGCCAGCAGTGCCCCGTTAGCCACGGAGCAGTACTTC.

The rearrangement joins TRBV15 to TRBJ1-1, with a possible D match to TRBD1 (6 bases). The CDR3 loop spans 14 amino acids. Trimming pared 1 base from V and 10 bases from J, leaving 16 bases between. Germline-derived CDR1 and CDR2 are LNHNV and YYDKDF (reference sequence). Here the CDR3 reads CATSRGAVQGTAFF. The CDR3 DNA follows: TGTGCCACCAGCAGAGGTGCGGTACAGGGTACAGCTTTCTTT.

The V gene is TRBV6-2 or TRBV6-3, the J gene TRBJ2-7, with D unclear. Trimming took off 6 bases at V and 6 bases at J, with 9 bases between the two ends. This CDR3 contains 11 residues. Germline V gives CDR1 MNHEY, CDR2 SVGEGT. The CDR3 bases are TGTGCCAGCAGCCGGCCGGGCGAGCAGTACTTC. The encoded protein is CASSRPGEQYF.

As DNA, the CDR3 is TGTGCCAGCTCCCCACTTCCCACGCAGGGAGGCAATGGCTACACCTTC. Protein: CASSPLPTQGGNGYTF. J is TRBJ1-2 and V is TRBV4-2; D is possibly TRBD1 (5 bases). Trimming left V 8 bases short and J 6 bases short, with 25 bases between. Germline V CDR1 and CDR2: LGHNA, YNFKEQ. The CDR3 is 16 residues long.

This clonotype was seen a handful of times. The CDR3: CATSHSRDSDKRKETQYF. DNA for the CDR3: TGTGCCACCAGTCACTCGAGGGACAGCGATAAAAGAAAAGAGACCCAGTACTTC. This chain joins TRBV24-1 and TRBJ2-5; 7 bases fit TRBD1. CDR1 and CDR2 from the germline V gene are KGHDR and SFDVKD. CDR3 length equals 18 residues. The trim removed 6 bases at V and 3 bases at J, leaving 18 bases unmatched.

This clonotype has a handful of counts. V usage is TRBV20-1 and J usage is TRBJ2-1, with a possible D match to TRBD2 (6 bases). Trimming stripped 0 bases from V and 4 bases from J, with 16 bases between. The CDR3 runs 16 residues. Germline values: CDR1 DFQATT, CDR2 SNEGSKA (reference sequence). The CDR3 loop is CSARDLEGLQYNEQFF. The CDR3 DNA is TGCAGTGCTAGAGATCTCGAGGGACTCCAGTACAATGAGCAGTTCTTC.

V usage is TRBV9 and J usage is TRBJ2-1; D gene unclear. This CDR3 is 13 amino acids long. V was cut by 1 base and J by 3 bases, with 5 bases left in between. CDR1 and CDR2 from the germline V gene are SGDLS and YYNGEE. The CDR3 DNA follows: TGTGCCAGCAGCGTACTAGGCTACAATGAGCAGTTCTTC. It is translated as CASSVLGYNEQFF.

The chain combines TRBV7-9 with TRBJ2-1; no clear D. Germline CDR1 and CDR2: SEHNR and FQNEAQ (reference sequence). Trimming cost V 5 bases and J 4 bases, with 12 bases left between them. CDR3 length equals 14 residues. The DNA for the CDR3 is TGTGCCAGCAGCAAAGGCGCGGATTACAATGAGCAGTTCTTC. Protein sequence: CASSKGADYNEQFF.

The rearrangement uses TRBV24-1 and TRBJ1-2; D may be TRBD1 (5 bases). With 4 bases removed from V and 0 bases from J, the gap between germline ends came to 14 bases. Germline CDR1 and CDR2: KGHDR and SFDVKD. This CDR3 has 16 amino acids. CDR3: CATSEPGTGTNYGYTF. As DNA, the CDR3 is TGTGCCACCAGTGAACCCGGGACGGGGACTAACTATGGCTACACCTTC.

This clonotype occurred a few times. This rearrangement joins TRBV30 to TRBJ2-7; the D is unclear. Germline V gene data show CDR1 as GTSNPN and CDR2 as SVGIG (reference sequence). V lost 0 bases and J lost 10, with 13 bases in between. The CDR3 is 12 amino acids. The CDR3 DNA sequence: TGTGCCTGGAGTGTAGACGTATATGGACAGTACTTC. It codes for CAWSVDVYGQYF.

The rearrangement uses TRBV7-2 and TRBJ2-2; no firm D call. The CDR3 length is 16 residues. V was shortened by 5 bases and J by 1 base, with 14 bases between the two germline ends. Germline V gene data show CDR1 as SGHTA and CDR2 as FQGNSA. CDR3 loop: CASSQKYVGNTGELFF. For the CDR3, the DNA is TGTGCCAGCAGCCAGAAGTACGTGGGGAACACCGGGGAGCTGTTTTTT.

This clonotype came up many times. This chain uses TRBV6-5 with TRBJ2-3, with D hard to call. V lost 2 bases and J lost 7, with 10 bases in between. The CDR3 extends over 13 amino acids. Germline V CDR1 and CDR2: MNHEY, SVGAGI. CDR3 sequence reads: CASSYDETNTQYF. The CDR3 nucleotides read TGTGCCAGCAGTTACGACGAAACCAATACGCAGTATTTT.

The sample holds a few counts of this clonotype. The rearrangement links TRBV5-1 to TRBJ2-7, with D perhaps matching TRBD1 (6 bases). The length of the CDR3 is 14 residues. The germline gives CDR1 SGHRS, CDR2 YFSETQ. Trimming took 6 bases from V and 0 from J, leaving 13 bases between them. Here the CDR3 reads CASTRGQSSYEQYF. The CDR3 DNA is TGCGCCAGCACTCGAGGACAGTCCTCCTACGAGCAGTACTTC.

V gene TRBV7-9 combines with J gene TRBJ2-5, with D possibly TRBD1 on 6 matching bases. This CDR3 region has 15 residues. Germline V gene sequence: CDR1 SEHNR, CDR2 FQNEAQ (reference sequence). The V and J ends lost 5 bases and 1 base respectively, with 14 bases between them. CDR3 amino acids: CASSHTGGLQETQYF. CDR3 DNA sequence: TGTGCCAGCAGCCACACTGGGGGCCTCCAAGAGACCCAGTACTTC.

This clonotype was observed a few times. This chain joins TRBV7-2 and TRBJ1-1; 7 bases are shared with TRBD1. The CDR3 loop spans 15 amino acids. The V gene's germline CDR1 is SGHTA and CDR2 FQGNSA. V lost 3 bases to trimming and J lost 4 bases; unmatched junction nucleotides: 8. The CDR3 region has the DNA TGTGCCAGCAGCTTGGGGGGCGCAGGGGGCACTGAAGCTTTCTTT. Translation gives CASSLGGAGGTEAFF.

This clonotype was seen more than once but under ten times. The CDR3 protein is CSASLYPPSLAGGITDTQYF. The CDR3 DNA sequence: TGCAGTGCTAGCCTCTACCCCCCCTCACTAGCGGGGGGGATCACAGATACGCAGTATTTT. The V and J genes are TRBV20-1 and TRBJ2-3; 13 nucleotides align to TRBD2. This CDR3 contains 20 residues. The germline V gene has CDR1 DFQATT and CDR2 SNEGSKA (reference sequence). V was pared by 3 bases and J by 2 bases, with 17 bases of the junction left unmatched.

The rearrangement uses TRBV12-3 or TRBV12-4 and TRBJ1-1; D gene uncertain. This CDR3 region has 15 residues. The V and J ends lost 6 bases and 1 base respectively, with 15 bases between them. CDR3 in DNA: TGTGCCAGCAGCCCCTTAACAAGCGGGAACACTGAAGCTTTCTTT. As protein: CASSPLTSGNTEAFF.